This TCR beta chain was sequenced for a study of blood T cell repertoires in COVID-19. About the research overall: Italy, Spain and the United States were the sources of the convalescent and acute COVID-19 samples. PBMCs, B-cell-depleted T cells, or T cells provided the cDNA or gDNA that made up the material.

Original data processing: Amplification of reference gene primers was used by the study to estimate nucleated cell counts. Libraries were prepared by immunoSEQ multiplex PCR; TCRdb keeps only in-frame clonotypes and omits some of them. That table is the source of V, J and clone size, and D and trimming were worked out from the DNA. The table lists roughly 190,000 clones, over 75% of them singletons. The CDR3 length is 16 residues. With 1 base clipped from V and 5 bases from J, the junction kept 6 bases outside the gene matches. Germline V CDR1 and CDR2: SGHRS, YFSETQ. Only one count was recorded for this clone.

The V gene is TRBV5-1, the J gene TRBJ1-5; 10 bases fit TRBD1. The receptor was isolated from a man aged 45 to 65 with acute or convalescent COVID-19. Sample: peripheral blood. The DNA of the CDR3 is TGCGCCAGCAGCTTGACGGGACAGGGGACCGATCAGCCCCAGCATTTT. Amino acids: CASSLTGQGTDQPQHF.